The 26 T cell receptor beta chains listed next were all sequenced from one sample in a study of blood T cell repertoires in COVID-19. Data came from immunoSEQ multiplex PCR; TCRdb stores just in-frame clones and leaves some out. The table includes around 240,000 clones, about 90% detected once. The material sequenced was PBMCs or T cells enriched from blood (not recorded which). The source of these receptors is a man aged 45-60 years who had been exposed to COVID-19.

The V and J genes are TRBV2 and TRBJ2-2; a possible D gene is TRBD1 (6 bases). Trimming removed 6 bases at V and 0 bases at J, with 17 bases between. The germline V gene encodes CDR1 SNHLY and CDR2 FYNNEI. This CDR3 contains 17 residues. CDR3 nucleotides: TGTGCCAGCAGCCCCGGGACACATTACGCGAACACCGGGGAGCTGTTTTTT. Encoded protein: CASSPGTHYANTGELFF.

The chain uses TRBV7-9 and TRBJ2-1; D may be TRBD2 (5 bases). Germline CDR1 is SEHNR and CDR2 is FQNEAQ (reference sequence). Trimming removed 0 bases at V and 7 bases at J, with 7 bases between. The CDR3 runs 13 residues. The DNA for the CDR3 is TGTGCCAGCAGCTTAGCACCGGGGAATGAGCAGTTCTTC. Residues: CASSLAPGNEQFF.

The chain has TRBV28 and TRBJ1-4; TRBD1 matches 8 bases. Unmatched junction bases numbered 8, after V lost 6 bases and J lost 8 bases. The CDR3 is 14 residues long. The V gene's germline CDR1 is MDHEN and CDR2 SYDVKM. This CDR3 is CASSYPGQDEKLFF. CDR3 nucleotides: TGTGCCAGCAGCTACCCGGGACAGGACGAAAAACTGTTTTTT.

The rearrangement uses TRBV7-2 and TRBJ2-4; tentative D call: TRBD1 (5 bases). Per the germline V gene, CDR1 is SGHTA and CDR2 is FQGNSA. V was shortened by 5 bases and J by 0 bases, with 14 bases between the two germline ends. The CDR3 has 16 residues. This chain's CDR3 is CASSDRQRLAKNIQYF. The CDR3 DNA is TGTGCCAGCAGCGATCGACAGCGCCTAGCCAAAAACATTCAGTACTTC.

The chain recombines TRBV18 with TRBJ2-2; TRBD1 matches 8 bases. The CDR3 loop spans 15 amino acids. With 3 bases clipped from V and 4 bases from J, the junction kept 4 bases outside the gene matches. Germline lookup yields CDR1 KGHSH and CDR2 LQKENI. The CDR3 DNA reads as TGTGCCAGCTCACCGCAACAGGGGGTCACCGGGGAGCTGTTTTTT. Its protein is CASSPQQGVTGELFF.

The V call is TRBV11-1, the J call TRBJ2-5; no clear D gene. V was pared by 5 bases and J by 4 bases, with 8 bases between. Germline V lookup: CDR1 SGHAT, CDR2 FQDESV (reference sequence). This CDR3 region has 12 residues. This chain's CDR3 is CASSRARETQYF. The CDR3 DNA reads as TGTGCCAGCAGCCGAGCTCGAGAGACCCAGTACTTC. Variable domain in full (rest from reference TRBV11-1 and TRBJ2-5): EAEVAQSPRYKITEKSQAVAFWCDPISGHATLYWYRQILGQGPELLVQFQDESVVDDSQLPKDRFSAERLKGVDSTLKIQPAELGDSAMYLCASSRARETQYFGPGTRLLVL.

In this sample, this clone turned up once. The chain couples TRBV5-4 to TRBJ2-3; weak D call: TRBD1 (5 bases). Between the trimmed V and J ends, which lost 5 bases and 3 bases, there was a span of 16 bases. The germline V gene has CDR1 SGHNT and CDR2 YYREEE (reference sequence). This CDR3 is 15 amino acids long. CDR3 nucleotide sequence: TGTGCCAGCAGATCAGGGTTAACCACAACAGATACGCAGTATTTT. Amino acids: CASRSGLTTTDTQYF.

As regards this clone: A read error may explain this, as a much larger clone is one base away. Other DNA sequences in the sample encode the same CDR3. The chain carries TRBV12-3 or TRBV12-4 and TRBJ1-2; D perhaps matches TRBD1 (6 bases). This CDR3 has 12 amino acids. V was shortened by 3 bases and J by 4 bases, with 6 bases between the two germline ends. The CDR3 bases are TGTGCCAGCAGTTTCAGGGGCTATGGCTACACCTTC. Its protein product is CASSFRGYGYTF.

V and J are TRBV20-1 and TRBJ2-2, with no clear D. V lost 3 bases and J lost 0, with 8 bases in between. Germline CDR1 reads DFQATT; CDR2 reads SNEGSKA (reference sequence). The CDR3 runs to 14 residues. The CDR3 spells CSASPTTNTGELFF. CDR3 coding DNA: TGCAGTGCTAGTCCCACAACGAACACCGGGGAGCTGTTTTTT.

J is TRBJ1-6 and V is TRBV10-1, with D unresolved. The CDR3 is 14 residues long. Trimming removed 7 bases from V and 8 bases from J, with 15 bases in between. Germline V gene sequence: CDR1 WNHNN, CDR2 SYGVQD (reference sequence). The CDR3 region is CASNLSGGYSPLHF. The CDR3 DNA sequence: TGCGCCAGCAACCTTTCAGGAGGTTATTCACCCCTCCACTTT.

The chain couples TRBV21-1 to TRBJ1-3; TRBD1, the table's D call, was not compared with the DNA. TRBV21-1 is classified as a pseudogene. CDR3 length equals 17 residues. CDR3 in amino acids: CASSKVGQPPSGNTIYF. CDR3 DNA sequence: TGTGCCAGCAGCAAAGTCGGACAGCCCCCCTCTGGAAACACCATATATTTT.

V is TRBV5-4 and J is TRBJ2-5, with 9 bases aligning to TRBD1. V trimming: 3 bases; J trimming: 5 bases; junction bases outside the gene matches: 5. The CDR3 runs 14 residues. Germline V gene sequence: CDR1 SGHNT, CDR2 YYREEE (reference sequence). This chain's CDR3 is CASSSTGGGETQYF. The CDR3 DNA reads TGTGCCAGCAGCTCCACAGGGGGCGGGGAGACCCAGTACTTC.

The CDR3 protein is CASRTGQGGGTEAFF. The CDR3 DNA sequence: TGTGCCAGTAGGACGGGACAGGGTGGAGGAACTGAAGCTTTCTTT. The J gene is TRBJ1-1, the V gene TRBV19; TRBD1 matches 9 bases. Losses at the gene ends were 6 bases for V and 5 bases for J; bases not matched to a gene: 10. CDR3 length: 15 amino acids. CDR1 is LNHDA, CDR2 SQIVND, per germline (reference sequence).

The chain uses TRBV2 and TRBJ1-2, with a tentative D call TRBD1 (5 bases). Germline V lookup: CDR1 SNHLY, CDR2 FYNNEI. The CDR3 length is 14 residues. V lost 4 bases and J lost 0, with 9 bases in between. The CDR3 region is CASSGQLANYGYTF. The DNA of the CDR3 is TGTGCCAGCAGTGGACAGCTAGCTAACTATGGCTACACCTTC.

CDR3: CASSWGSGGVYEQYF. In DNA, the CDR3 is TGTGCCAGCAGCTGGGGTAGCGGGGGGGTATACGAGCAGTACTTC. The V gene is TRBV7-2, the J gene TRBJ2-7; 11 bases map to TRBD2. CDR3 size: 15 residues. The V gene end was trimmed by 4 bases and the J gene end by 4 bases; junction bases not matched to a gene: 6. CDR1 and CDR2 from the germline V gene are SGHTA and FQGNSA.

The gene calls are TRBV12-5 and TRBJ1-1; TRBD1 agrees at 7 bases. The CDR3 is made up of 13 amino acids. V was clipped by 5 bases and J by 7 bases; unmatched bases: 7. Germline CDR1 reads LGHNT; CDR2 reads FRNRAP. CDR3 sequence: CASGAGTANEAFF. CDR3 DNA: TGTGCTAGTGGTGCTGGGACAGCTAATGAAGCTTTCTTT.

The CDR3 region is CASSLAEDTQYF. Written as DNA, the CDR3 is TGTGCCAGCAGTTTAGCGGAAGATACGCAGTATTTT. This chain uses TRBV28 with TRBJ2-3; D uncertain. CDR3 size: 12 residues. The V gene lost 2 bases and the J gene lost 5 bases, with 5 bases spanning the gap. Germline CDR1 reads MDHEN; CDR2 reads SYDVKM.

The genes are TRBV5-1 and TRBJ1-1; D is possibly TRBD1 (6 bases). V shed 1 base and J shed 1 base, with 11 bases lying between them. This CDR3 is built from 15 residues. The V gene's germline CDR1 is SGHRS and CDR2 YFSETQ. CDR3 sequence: CASSLFSGANTEAFF. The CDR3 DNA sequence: TGCGCCAGCAGCTTGTTCTCAGGGGCGAACACTGAAGCTTTCTTT.

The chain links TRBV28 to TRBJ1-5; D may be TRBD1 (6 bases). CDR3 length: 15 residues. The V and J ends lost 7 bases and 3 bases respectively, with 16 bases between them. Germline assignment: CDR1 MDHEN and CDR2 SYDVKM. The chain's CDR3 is CASIMLRTVNQPQHF. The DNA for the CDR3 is TGTGCCAGCATTATGCTCCGGACAGTCAATCAGCCCCAGCATTTT.

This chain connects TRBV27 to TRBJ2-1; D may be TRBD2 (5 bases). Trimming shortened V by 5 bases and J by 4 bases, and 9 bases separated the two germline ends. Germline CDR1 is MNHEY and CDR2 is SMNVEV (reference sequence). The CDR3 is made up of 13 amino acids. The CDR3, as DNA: TGTGCCAGCAGTGTCGGGGTTTACAATGAGCAGTTCTTC. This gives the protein CASSVGVYNEQFF.

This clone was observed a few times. CDR3 sequence reads: CATLTSGFTDTQYF. CDR3 coding DNA: TGTGCCACCCTGACTAGCGGCTTCACAGATACGCAGTATTTT. The chain carries TRBV28 and TRBJ2-3; 9 bases fit TRBD2. V gave up 10 bases and J gave up 2 bases; unmatched junction bases: 7. This CDR3 is 14 amino acids long. Germline CDR1 and CDR2: MDHEN and SYDVKM.

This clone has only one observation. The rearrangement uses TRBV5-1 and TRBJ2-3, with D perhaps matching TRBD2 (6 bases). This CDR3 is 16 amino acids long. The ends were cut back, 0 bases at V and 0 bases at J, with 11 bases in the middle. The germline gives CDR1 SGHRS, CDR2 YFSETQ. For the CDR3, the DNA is TGCGCCAGCAGCTTGGATGAGGGGACTAGCACAGATACGCAGTATTTT. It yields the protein CASSLDEGTSTDTQYF.

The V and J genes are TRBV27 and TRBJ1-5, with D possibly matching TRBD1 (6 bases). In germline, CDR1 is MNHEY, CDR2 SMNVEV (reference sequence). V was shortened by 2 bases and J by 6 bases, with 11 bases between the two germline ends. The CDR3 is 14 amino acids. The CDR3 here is CASSLVGGRQPQHF. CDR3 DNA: TGTGCCAGCAGTTTAGTGGGGGGGCGTCAGCCCCAGCATTTT.

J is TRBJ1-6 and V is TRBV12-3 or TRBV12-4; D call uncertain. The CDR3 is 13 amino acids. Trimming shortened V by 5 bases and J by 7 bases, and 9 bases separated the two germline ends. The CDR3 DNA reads TGTGCCAGCAGTCCGGAGATCAATTCACCCCTCCACTTT. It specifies CASSPEINSPLHF.

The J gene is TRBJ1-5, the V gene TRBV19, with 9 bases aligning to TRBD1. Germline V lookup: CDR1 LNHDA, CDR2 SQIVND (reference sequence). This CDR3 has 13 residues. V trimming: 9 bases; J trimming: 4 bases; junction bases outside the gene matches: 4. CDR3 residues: CASGTGWNQPQHF. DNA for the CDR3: TGTGCCAGCGGGACAGGGTGGAATCAGCCCCAGCATTTT. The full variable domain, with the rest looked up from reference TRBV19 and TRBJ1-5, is DGGITQSPKYLFRKEGQNVTLSCEQNLNHDAMYWYRQDPGQGLRLIYYSQIVNDFQKGDIAEGYSVSREKKESFPLTVTSAQKNPTAFYLCASGTGWNQPQHFGDGTRLSIL.

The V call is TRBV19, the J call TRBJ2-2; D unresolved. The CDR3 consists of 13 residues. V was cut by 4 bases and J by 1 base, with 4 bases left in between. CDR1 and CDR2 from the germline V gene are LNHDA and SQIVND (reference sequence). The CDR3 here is CASSRQNTGELFF. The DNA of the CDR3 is TGTGCCAGTAGTAGACAGAACACCGGGGAGCTGTTTTTT.